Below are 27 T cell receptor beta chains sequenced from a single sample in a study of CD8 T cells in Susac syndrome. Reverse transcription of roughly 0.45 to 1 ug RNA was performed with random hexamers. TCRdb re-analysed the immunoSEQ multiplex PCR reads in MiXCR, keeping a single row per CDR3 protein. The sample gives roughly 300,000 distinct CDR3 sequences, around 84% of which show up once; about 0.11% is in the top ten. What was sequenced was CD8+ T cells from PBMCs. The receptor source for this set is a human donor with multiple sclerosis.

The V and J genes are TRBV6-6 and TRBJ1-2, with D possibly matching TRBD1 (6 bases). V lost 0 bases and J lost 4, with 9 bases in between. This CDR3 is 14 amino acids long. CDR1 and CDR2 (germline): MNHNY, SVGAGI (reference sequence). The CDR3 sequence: CASSYSPGAYGYTF. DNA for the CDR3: TGTGCCAGCAGTTACTCGCCGGGGGCCTATGGCTACACCTTC.

CDR3 region: CASSDSYAGDQNEQFF. CDR3 coding DNA: TGTGCCAGCAGTGACTCGTACGCGGGAGATCAGAATGAGCAGTTCTTC. This chain joins TRBV6-4 and TRBJ2-1; 7 nucleotides align to TRBD2. Germline CDR1 MRHNA, CDR2 SNTAGT. The CDR3 loop spans 16 amino acids. The J segment lost 7 bases and the V segment lost 0 bases, leaving 9 bases of the junction unmatched.

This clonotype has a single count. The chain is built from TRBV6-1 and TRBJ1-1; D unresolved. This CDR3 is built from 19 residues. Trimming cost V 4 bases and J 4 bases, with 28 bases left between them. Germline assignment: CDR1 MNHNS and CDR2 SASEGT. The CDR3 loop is CASSASLKFSGPDGTEAFF. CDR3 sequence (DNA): TGTGCCAGCAGTGCGTCATTAAAGTTTTCCGGGCCAGACGGCACTGAAGCTTTCTTT.

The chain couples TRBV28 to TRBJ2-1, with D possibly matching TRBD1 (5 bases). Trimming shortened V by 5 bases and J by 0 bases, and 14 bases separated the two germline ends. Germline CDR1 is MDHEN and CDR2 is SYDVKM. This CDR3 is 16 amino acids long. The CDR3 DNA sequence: TGTGCCAGCAGTGTGCCCCAGGGTTTCTCCTACAATGAGCAGTTCTTC. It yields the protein CASSVPQGFSYNEQFF.

CDR3 sequence: CASSPSGRHNEQFF. CDR3 DNA sequence: TGTGCCAGCAGTCCCTCCGGGAGACACAATGAGCAGTTCTTC. The chain is built from TRBV12-3 or TRBV12-4 and TRBJ2-1, with D possibly being TRBD2 (6 bases). The CDR3 contains 14 residues. The V end lost 5 bases, the J end lost 5 bases, and 13 bases lay between the germline ends.

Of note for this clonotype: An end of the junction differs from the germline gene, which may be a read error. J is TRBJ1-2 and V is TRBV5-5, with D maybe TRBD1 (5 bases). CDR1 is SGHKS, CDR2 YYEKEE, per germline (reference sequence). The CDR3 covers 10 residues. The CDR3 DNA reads TGTGCCAGCAGCTTGGTTTTCGACAGCTTC. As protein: CASSLVFDSF.

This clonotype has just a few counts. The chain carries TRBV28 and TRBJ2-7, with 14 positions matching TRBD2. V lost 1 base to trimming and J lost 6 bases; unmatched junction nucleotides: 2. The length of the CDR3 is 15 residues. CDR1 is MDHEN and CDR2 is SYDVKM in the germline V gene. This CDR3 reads CASSLSTSGRVEQYF. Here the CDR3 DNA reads TGTGCCAGCAGTTTATCGACTAGCGGGAGGGTCGAGCAGTACTTC.

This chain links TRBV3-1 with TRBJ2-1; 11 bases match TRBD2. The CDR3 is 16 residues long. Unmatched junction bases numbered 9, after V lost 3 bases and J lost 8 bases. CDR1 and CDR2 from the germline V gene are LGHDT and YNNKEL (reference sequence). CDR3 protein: CASSHLLAGGVDEQFF. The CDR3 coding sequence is TGTGCCAGCAGCCATCTCCTAGCGGGAGGTGTAGATGAGCAGTTCTTC.

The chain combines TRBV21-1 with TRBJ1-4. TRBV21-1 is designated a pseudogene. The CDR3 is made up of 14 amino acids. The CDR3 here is CASMWVGRGEKLFF. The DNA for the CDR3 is TGTGCCAGCATGTGGGTAGGGAGGGGCGAAAAACTGTTTTTT.

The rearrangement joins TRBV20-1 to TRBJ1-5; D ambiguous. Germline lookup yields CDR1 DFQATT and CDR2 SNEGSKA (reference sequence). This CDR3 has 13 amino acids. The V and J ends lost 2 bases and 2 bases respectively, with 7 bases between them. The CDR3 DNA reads TGCAGTGCTAGATTTTTACGCAATCAGCCCCAGCATTTT. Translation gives CSARFLRNQPQHF.

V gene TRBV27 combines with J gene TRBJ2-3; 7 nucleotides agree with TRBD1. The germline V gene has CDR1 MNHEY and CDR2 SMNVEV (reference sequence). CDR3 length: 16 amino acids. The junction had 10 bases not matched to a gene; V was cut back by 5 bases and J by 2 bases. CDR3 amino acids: CASSPSQGDVTDTQYF. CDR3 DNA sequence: TGTGCCAGCAGTCCATCCCAGGGGGATGTCACAGATACGCAGTATTTT.

The CDR3 nucleotides read TGTGCCCAGGACCGGACAGGGCCAGGGGCCAACGTCCTGACTTTC. This translates into CAQDRTGPGANVLTF. The V gene is TRBV21-1, the J gene TRBJ2-6; the table's D call, TRBD1, has no DNA check behind it. TRBV21-1 is a pseudogene segment. The CDR3 totals 15 residues.

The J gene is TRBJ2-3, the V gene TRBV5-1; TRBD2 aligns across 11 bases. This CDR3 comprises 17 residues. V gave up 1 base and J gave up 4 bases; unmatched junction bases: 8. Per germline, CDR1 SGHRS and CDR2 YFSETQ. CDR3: CASSLWNSGRAADTQYF. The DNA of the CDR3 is TGCGCCAGCAGCTTGTGGAATAGCGGGAGGGCGGCAGATACGCAGTATTTT.

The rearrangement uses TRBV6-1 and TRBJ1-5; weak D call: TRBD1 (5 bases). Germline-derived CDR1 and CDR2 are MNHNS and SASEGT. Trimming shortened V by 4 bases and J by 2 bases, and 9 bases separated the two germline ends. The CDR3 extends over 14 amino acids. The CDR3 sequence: CASSGGRGNQPQHF. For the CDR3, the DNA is TGTGCCAGCAGTGGGGGCCGGGGCAATCAGCCCCAGCATTTT.

CDR3 loop: CSARGLAGDMGNEQFF. CDR3 nucleotide sequence: TGCAGTGCTAGGGGACTAGCGGGAGATATGGGCAATGAGCAGTTCTTC. The chain recombines TRBV20-1 with TRBJ2-1; TRBD2 agrees at 14 bases. CDR3 length: 16 amino acids. Germline CDR1 DFQATT, CDR2 SNEGSKA (reference sequence). V lost 3 bases to trimming and J lost 6 bases; unmatched junction nucleotides: 7.

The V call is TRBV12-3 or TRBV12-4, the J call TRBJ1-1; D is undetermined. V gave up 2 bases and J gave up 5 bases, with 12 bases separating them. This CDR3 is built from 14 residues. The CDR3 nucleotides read TGTGCCAGCAGTTTATCACCCGGGGTGACTGAAGCTTTCTTT. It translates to CASSLSPGVTEAFF.

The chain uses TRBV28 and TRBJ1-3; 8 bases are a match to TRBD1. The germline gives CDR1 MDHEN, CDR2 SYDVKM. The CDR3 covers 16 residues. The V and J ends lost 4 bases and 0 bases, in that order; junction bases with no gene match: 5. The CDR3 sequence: CASSWDRRDSGNTIYF. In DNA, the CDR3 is TGTGCCAGCAGTTGGGACAGGAGAGACTCTGGAAACACCATATATTTT. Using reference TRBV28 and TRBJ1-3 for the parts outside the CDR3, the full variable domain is DVKVTQSSRYLVKRTGEKVFLECVQDMDHENMFWYRQDPGLGLRLIYFSYDVKMKEKGDIPEGYSVSREKKERFSLILESASTNQTSMYLCASSWDRRDSGNTIYFGEGSWLTVV.

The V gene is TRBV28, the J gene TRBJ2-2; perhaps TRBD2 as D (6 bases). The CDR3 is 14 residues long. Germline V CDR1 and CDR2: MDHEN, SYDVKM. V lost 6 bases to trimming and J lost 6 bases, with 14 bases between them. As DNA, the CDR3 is TGTGCCAGCAGGTCGACTAGATCGTCCGGGGAGCTGTTTTTT. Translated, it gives CASRSTRSSGELFF.

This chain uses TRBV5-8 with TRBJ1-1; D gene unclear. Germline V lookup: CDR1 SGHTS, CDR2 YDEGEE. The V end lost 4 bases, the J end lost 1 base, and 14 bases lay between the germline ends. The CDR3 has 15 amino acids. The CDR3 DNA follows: TGTGCCAGCAGCGCCCCGGGCCACTGGAACACTGAAGCTTTCTTT. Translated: CASSAPGHWNTEAFF.

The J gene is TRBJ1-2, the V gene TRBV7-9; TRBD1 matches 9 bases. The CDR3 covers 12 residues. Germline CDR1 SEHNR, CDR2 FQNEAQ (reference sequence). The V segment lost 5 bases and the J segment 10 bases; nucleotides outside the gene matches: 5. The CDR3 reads CASSAGDRDYTF. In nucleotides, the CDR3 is TGTGCCAGCAGCGCTGGGGACAGGGACTACACCTTC.

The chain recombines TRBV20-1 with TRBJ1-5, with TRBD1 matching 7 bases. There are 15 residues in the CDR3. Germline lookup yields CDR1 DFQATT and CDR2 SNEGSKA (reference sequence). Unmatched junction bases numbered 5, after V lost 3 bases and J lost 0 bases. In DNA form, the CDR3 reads TGCAGTGCTAGTTCCGGGACAGTTAGCAATCAGCCCCAGCATTTT. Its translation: CSASSGTVSNQPQHF.

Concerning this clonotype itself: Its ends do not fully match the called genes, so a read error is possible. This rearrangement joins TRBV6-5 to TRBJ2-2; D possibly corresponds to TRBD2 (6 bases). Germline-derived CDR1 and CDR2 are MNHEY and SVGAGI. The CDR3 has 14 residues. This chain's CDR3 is CASRPLGPTGGLFF. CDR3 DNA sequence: TGTGCCAGCAGACCCCTAGGTCCCACCGGGGGGCTGTTTTTT.

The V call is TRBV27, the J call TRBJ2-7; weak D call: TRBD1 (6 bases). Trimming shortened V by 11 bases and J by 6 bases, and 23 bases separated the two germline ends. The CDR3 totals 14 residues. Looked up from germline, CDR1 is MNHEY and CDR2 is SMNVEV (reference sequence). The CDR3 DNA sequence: TGTGCCGTGTGGGGGCAGGGTGGGTTCGCCGAGCAGTACTTC. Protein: CAVWGQGGFAEQYF.

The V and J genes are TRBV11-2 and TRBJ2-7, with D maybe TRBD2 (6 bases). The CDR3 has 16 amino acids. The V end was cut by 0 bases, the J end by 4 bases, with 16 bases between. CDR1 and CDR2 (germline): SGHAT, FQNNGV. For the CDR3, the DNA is TGTGCCAGCAGCTTAGATCCCGGCGGGACCCGGTACGAGCAGTACTTC. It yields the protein CASSLDPGGTRYEQYF.

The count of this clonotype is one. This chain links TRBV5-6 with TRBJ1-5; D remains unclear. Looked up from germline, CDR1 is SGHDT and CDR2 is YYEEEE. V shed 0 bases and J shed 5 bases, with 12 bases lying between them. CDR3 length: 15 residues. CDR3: CASSLGDTGDQPQHF. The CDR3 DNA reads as TGTGCCAGCAGCTTGGGAGACACTGGGGATCAGCCCCAGCATTTT.

This chain's CDR3 is CASSLSGTGARPQHF. The CDR3 coding sequence is TGTGCCAGCAGTTTATCCGGGACAGGGGCGCGGCCCCAGCATTTT. The genes are TRBV28 and TRBJ1-5, with TRBD1 matching 10 bases. The ends lost 1 base at V and 9 bases at J; junction bases unmatched: 6. Germline-derived CDR1 and CDR2 are MDHEN and SYDVKM. This CDR3 has 15 amino acids.

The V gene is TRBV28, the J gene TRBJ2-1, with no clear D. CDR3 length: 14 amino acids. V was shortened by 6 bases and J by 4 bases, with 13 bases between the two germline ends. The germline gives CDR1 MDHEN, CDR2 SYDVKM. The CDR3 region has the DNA TGTGCCAGCAGCTCTAGATGGGGATACAATGAGCAGTTCTTC. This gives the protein CASSSRWGYNEQFF. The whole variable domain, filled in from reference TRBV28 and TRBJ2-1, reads DVKVTQSSRYLVKRTGEKVFLECVQDMDHENMFWYRQDPGLGLRLIYFSYDVKMKEKGDIPEGYSVSREKKERFSLILESASTNQTSMYLCASSSRWGYNEQFFGPGTRLTVL.